The sample holds a few counts of the clone carrying this TCR beta chain. Its antigen is undetermined. The source of the sample is a study of OX40 agonist ivuxolimab in advanced cancers. Study as a whole: In three patients, partial responses were observed, one with hepatocellular carcinoma and two with cutaneous melanoma.

Using immunoSEQ multiplex PCR, the repertoire was profiled, and TCRdb retains in-frame clones only, with some absent. The sample consists of 50,000 to 70,000 clones, 70% to 90% of them appearing once. Study-wide results and limits: Low normalized T-cell clonal expansion was additionally recorded for some nonresponders. There was clonal expansion of CD4+ and CD8+ blood T cells by week 6 at 0.1 to 3.0 mg/kg. Relative to CD4+ cells, CD8+ T cells on average had more expanded clones.

Trimming took 4 bases from V and 7 from J; bases not matched to a gene: 4. Germline V gene sequence: CDR1 SGHDT, CDR2 YYEEEE. The CDR3 extends over 12 amino acids. The sample here was CD4+ or CD8+ T cells sorted from blood, taken in a trial of the OX40 agonist ivuxolimab. This TCR was recovered from an adult with an advanced solid tumor such as melanoma, head and neck, liver or kidney cancer. V usage is TRBV5-6 and J usage is TRBJ1-1; 7 bases are a match to TRBD1. The CDR3 bases are TGTGCCAGCAGCCCAGGGACAGTTGAAGCTTTCTTT. Translation gives CASSPGTVEAFF.